This entry lists 13 T cell receptor beta chains sequenced from one sample in a study of T cell responses to AZD1222 COVID-19 vaccine. Profiling relied on immunoSEQ multiplex PCR, and the TCRdb table lists in-frame clones only, not all of them. The table includes around 180,000 clones, about 90% detected once. Here the sequenced sample was peripheral blood, taken on day 0 of MenACWY control vaccination. These receptors all come from an adult in good health.

This sequence joins TRBV4-1 and TRBJ2-1; 12 bases agree with TRBD2. V shed 1 base, J shed 8 bases, and the junction held 3 bases outside the gene matches. The CDR3 runs 15 residues. Germline V gene sequence: CDR1 MGHRA, CDR2 YSYEKL. The CDR3, as DNA: TGCGCCAGCAGCCAAGCGGGACTAGCGGGCTATGAGCAGTTCTTC. Translated: CASSQAGLAGYEQFF.

This chain connects TRBV6-2 or TRBV6-3 to TRBJ2-7, with D possibly called TRBD1 or TRBD2 (5 bases each). V lost 6 bases to trimming and J lost 3 bases, with 18 bases between them. Germline V gene data show CDR1 as MNHEY and CDR2 as SVGEGT. This CDR3 spans 15 amino acids. The CDR3, as DNA: TGTGCCAGCAGCAGCGAGCCTGGGGGTCGCTACGAGCAGTACTTC. This gives the protein CASSSEPGGRYEQYF.

This clone showed up just once. The chain carries TRBV6-2 or TRBV6-3 and TRBJ2-2; 10 bases line up with TRBD2. The V segment lost 2 bases and the J segment 3 bases; nucleotides outside the gene matches: 6. CDR1 is MNHEY, CDR2 SVGEGT, per germline. This CDR3 region has 17 residues. The CDR3 here is CASSYEVAGGDTGELFF. In DNA form, the CDR3 reads TGTGCCAGCAGTTACGAGGTAGCGGGAGGAGACACCGGGGAGCTGTTTTTT.

This clone has just a few counts. The chain recombines TRBV9 with TRBJ2-2; no reliable D call. Looked up from germline, CDR1 is SGDLS and CDR2 is YYNGEE. Trimming shortened V by 4 bases and J by 3 bases, and 4 bases separated the two germline ends. This CDR3 contains 12 residues. CDR3 amino acids: CASSPDTGELFF. The DNA of the CDR3 is TGTGCCAGCAGCCCGGACACCGGGGAGCTGTTTTTT.

The chain couples TRBV24-1 to TRBJ1-2, with a tentative D call TRBD1 (6 bases). The ends were cut back, 4 bases at V and 4 bases at J, with 12 bases in the middle. The length of the CDR3 is 14 residues. Germline V gene data show CDR1 as KGHDR and CDR2 as SFDVKD. CDR3 DNA: TGTGCCACCAGTGACCCGGGACACTCCTATGGCTACACCTTC. This encodes CATSDPGHSYGYTF.

The rearrangement links TRBV7-2 to TRBJ1-2; D gene uncertain. Germline V gene lookup returns CDR1 SGHTA and CDR2 FQGNSA. CDR3 length equals 15 residues. V was trimmed by 1 base and J by 2 bases, leaving 11 bases between them. The CDR3 reads CASSLDNGRNYGYTF. In DNA form, the CDR3 reads TGTGCCAGCAGCTTAGACAACGGAAGAAACTATGGCTACACCTTC.

V is TRBV7-8 and J is TRBJ2-7, with 12 positions matching TRBD2. V lost 8 bases to trimming and J lost 3 bases; unmatched junction nucleotides: 11. CDR1 is SGHVS and CDR2 is FQNEAQ in the germline V gene. This CDR3 contains 16 residues. The CDR3, as DNA: TGTGCCAGCGCTAGGGGGCTAGCGGGGGGGATCTACGAGCAGTACTTC. Its translation: CASARGLAGGIYEQYF.

The chain links TRBV3-1 (or the pseudogene TRBV3-2) to TRBJ2-1, with D perhaps matching TRBD2 (6 bases). Between the trimmed V and J ends, which lost 0 bases and 2 bases, there was a span of 8 bases. The length of the CDR3 is 15 residues. The V gene's germline CDR1 is LGHDT and CDR2 YNNKEL (reference sequence). In DNA form, the CDR3 reads TGTGCCAGCAGCCAAGACACTAGCCCCTACAATGAGCAGTTCTTC. It is translated as CASSQDTSPYNEQFF.

The chain carries TRBV9 and TRBJ2-1, with TRBD2 matching 9 bases. Germline values: CDR1 SGDLS, CDR2 YYNGEE. V gave up 2 bases and J gave up 3 bases; unmatched junction bases: 3. CDR3 size: 15 residues. This CDR3 reads CASSVRLADYNEQFF. The CDR3, as DNA: TGTGCCAGCAGCGTTCGACTAGCGGACTACAATGAGCAGTTCTTC.

The chain recombines TRBV19 with TRBJ1-2; D call uncertain. CDR1 LNHDA and CDR2 SQIVND come from the germline V gene (reference sequence). The CDR3 has 13 residues. The germline V and J ends were trimmed by 3 bases and 9 bases, with 14 bases remaining between them. The DNA for the CDR3 is TGTGCCAGTAGTATGTGGGAGGGCTGGCGCTACACCTTC. Its translation: CASSMWEGWRYTF.

This clone turned up a few times. The gene calls are TRBV19 and TRBJ1-1, with D hard to call. CDR1 is LNHDA and CDR2 is SQIVND in the germline V gene (reference sequence). The ends were cut back, 2 bases at V and 6 bases at J, with 16 bases in the middle. The CDR3 consists of 15 residues. For the CDR3, the DNA is TGTGCCAGTAGTATAAAGGGCCCTAGAGGTGCTGAAGCTTTCTTT. Translation gives CASSIKGPRGAEAFF. The full variable domain, its missing parts supplied by reference TRBV19 and TRBJ1-1, is DGGITQSPKYLFRKEGQNVTLSCEQNLNHDAMYWYRQDPGQGLRLIYYSQIVNDFQKGDIAEGYSVSREKKESFPLTVTSAQKNPTAFYLCASSIKGPRGAEAFFGQGTRLTVV.

The chain has TRBV7-2 and TRBJ2-1; TRBD1 aligns across 7 bases. CDR3 length: 13 amino acids. The V gene's germline CDR1 is SGHTA and CDR2 FQGNSA. V was pared by 5 bases and J by 7 bases, with 5 bases of the junction left unmatched. The DNA for the CDR3 is TGTGCCAGCAGCATTCAGGGGGAGAATGAGCAGTTCTTC. Amino acid sequence: CASSIQGENEQFF.

V gene TRBV7-8 combines with J gene TRBJ2-3; possibly TRBD1 for D (5 bases). Germline V gene lookup returns CDR1 SGHVS and CDR2 FQNEAQ. This CDR3 is built from 16 residues. The ends were cut back, 1 base at V and 2 bases at J, with 13 bases in the middle. The chain's CDR3 is CASSLEGARATDTQYF. CDR3 bases: TGTGCCAGCAGCTTAGAAGGGGCCAGGGCCACAGATACGCAGTATTTT.